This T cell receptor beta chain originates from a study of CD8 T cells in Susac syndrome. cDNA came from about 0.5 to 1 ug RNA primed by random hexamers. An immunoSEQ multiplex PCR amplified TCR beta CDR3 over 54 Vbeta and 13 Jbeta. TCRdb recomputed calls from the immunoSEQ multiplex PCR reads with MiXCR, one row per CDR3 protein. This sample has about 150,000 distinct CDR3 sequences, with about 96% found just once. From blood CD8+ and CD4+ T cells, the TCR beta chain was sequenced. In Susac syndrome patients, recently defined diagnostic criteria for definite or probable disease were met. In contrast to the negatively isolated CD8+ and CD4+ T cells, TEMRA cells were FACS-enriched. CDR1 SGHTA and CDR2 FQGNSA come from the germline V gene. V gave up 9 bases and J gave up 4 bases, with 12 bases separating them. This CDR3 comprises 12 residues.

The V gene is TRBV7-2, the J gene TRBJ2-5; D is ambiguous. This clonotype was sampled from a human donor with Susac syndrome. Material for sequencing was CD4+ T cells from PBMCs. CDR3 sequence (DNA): TGTGCCAGTCGCGAACAGCGAGAGACCCAGTACTTC. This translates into CASREQRETQYF.